A single T cell receptor (beta chain) is shown here with its context. The germline CDR1 and CDR2 sequences are LGHNA and YSLEER. CDR3 size: 13 residues. V was pared by 0 bases and J by 3 bases, with 3 bases between. The treatment here: some 19 received Ad26.COV2.S at low or high dose, single or two shots; about 5 received placebo; per-sample allocation not given. At day 63 after the first vaccine or placebo injection, samples were drawn. The repertoire was sequenced with immunoSEQ multiplex PCR; TCRdb's copy has only in-frame clones and lacks some. The table lists some 370,000 clones, about four fifths of them singletons. This sample was taken from a study of Ad26.COV2.S vaccination and SARS-CoV-2 variants.

The source is a person aged 18-60 years who received the Ad26.COV2.S COVID-19 vaccine or a placebo. This specimen was peripheral blood, taken in a trial of Ad26.COV2.S vaccine versus placebo. The V gene is TRBV4-3, the J gene TRBJ1-5; D not certain. CDR3 sequence: CASSQDINQPQHF. CDR3 nucleotides: TGCGCCAGCAGCCAAGACATCAATCAGCCCCAGCATTTT.